This TCR beta chain was captured in a study of regulatory T cells in long-lasting Graves disease (dated by TCRdb to the early 2020s). A note on the overall study: In the newly diagnosed Graves' disease group, patients had been taking antithyroid drugs for less than 3 months. Persistent Graves' disease patients were compared with newly diagnosed Graves' disease patients by peripheral blood TCR sequencing and RNA sequencing. The study was conducted in China and was registered as a clinical trial. A total of around 33 samples underwent TCR sequencing, from some 13 patients with persistent Graves' disease and approximately 20 patients with newly diagnosed Graves' disease.

The time point label for this specimen denotes: newly diagnosed GD, antithyroid drugs for less than 3 months. For both TCR sequencing and RNA sequencing, RNA was extracted from PBMCs in TRIzol. Graves' disease was diagnosed according to American Thyroid Association guidelines. Patients for the study were recruited at an endocrinology department in Xi'an, China. From each patient, about 9 milliliters of peripheral blood was collected into an EDTA anticoagulant tube. Ficoll Paque Plus density gradient separation was used to isolate PBMCs, and no further T cell sorting was done. An Agilent 2100 Bioanalyzer and agarose gel were used to check RNA quality, while a NanoDrop 2000 measured RNA concentration. This clonotype was seen repeatedly, ten times or more. No antigen is known for it. No base-level quality is on record; no much larger clone is a single base apart. Study-level results and caveats: A larger number of public clonotypes was shared among persistent patients (about 2,700) than among newly diagnosed patients (about 990). Peripheral blood alone was examined, since thyroid tissue, which constituted the primary lesion, could not be accessed. The authors noted that the small sample size was a limitation that may lower accuracy. Lower TCR Shannon entropy and fewer highly expanded clones were observed in persistent Graves' disease patients than in newly diagnosed patients, which suggested clonal expansion. Persistent disease showed preferential use of TRBV28, TRBJ1-2 and TRBJ2-5, whereas newly diagnosed disease favored TRBV20-1 and TRBJ2-1. Only the TCR beta chain was sequenced and analyzed.

Libraries were built with multiplex PCR. Sequencing was performed on an Illumina HiSeq 4000. CDR3 regions were amplified by Arm-PCR with iRepertoire HTBI primers to construct TCR beta libraries. PCR products were gel purified before sequencing. Per the original workflow: Across samples, approximately 68 TRBV and roughly 15 TRBJ segments were identified and used for gene usage analysis of CDR3 amino acid clonotypes. COPE and FqMerger were used to merge the filtered high-quality paired reads into contigs. Contigs were aligned with BLAST to IMGT TRBV, TRBD and TRBJ reference genes, and CDR3 was defined per IMGT. Clonotypes above 0.1% frequency were classified as highly expanded clones. Shannon entropy was used to measure repertoire diversity, and the Gini coefficient was used to measure V-J evenness. A clonotype was considered public if more than one individual shared it. TCRdb trimmed public reads at Q25 via fastp, called clones via MiXCR and kept in-frame beta chains. Each CDR3 protein appears once, grouped with its most common genes and DNA. Here the V and J calls rest on TCRdb's processing, not on the authors' analysis. The sample profile shows about half a million distinct CDR3 sequences; approximately 12% of them were found once. The top ten clonotypes cover 8.9% of the sample.

The CDR3 spans 12 residues, from the cysteine through the phenylalanine. The only DNA kept is the CDR3, 36 bases in frame from the first base. CDR1 and CDR2 are read off the germline V gene (reference sequence) as DFQATT and SNEGSKA. Compared with germline, V lacks 5 bases and J lacks 4 bases; bases without a gene match: 2. This same sample was also part of a study on T cells in Graves' hyperthyroidism and ophthalmopathy. Taken from the second paper: Stable Graves' hyperthyroidism was defined as the absence of progression to ophthalmopathy over 18 months of follow-up. Hyperthyroidism patients were aged 18 to 65 years and newly diagnosed, with disease duration of less than 2 months. Exclusion was applied to patients with uncontrolled infections, other autoimmune diseases, pregnancy or lactation. Diagnoses were based on clinical symptoms, serum thyroxine and TRAb, thyroid ultrasound and orbital computed tomography. A first-round RT-PCR of the TCR CDR3 used the HTBI primer set with the Qiagen OneStep RT-PCR kit. Most expanded thyroid clonotypes (frequency above 0.001) were also found in blood, which suggests that blood repertoires may mirror thyroid immune responses. In cross-validation, a model built on a 13 V-J signature told ophthalmopathy apart from stable hyperthyroidism with 87.88% sensitivity and about 81% specificity, and in testing the same model reached 80%/75%. During validation, the model predicted progression to ophthalmopathy a median of roughly six months ahead of onset, with around 71% sensitivity and 72.22% specificity. A discovery cohort of around 98 patients, approximately 45 with Graves' ophthalmopathy and 55 to 65 with stable Graves' hyperthyroidism, was used to find distinguishing TCR V-J signatures. An independent validation cohort of around 20 hyperthyroidism patients and about 16 patients who later progressed to ophthalmopathy tested prospective prediction of ophthalmopathy. The roughly 91 discovery patients were randomly divided into training and test sets at a 7:3 ratio. In addition, the study compared T-cell repertoires in thyroid tissue and in blood from several Graves' hyperthyroidism patients. Following sampling, methimazole starting at 30 mg daily was given to hyperthyroidism patients, and high-dose intravenous methylprednisolone was given to ophthalmopathy patients. The libraries were constructed in a second round of multiplex PCR and then size-selected and purified. Sequencing of the libraries was done on an Illumina HiSeq2000 using paired-end 100 bp reads. Raw data were processed with SOAPnuke, discarding reads with adapters, uncalled bases, mean Phred below 15, or no exact constant-primer or identifier match. COPE v1.2.5 was used to merge the high-quality paired reads, and each unique nucleotide sequence was defined as a clonotype. MiTCR v1.1 was used to align clonotypes to the IMGT TRBV, TRBD and TRBJ reference segments. Analysis was restricted to V-J combinations with a frequency above 0.0001, which covered approximately 99% of repertoires. A TCS score was defined as the ratio between F50 (clonal expansion) and ExV (chaos), using BLOSUM62-based TCRdist between CDR3 peptides within each V-J. Welch's t-statistics and random forest reduced 514 V-J features to some 14, which were used in a naive Bayes classifier (R e1071). No statistical method was used to set the sample size in advance, and investigators knew the group allocation. The paper describes TCR Vbeta CDR3 sequencing of 140 or so peripheral blood samples, made up of roughly 45 ophthalmopathy patients, more than 70 hyperthyroidism patients and 17 progressor patients.

The sequence came from a woman in her 30s with Graves disease. Donor details come from another sample of the same person, matched by shared clones. Sequenced here: peripheral blood mononuclear cells (PBMCs), sampled at new diagnosis, from a patient treated with antithyroid drugs. Recombination joined TRBV20-1 with TRBJ1-5; 7 nucleotides in the junction match TRBD1. The nucleotide sequence is given as TGCAGTGCTGGGACAGCAAATCAGCCCCAGCATTTT. Translated, this gives CSAGTANQPQHF.